This T cell receptor (beta chain) was profiled in a study of control samples from healthy donors and cancer patients. The CDR3 has 15 amino acids. V was trimmed by 0 bases and J by 2 bases, leaving 11 bases between them. Germline assignment: CDR1 SGDLS and CDR2 YYNGEE. The repertoire was sequenced with immunoSEQ multiplex PCR; TCRdb's copy has only in-frame clones and lacks some. This table has 90,000 or so clones, about 89% appearing once. The source material was PBMCs. V gene TRBV9 combines with J gene TRBJ2-5, with D perhaps matching TRBD1 or TRBD2 (5 bases each). The receptor's source is a woman aged 45-60 years with colorectal cancer. CDR3 coding DNA: TGTGCCAGCAGCGTAGCCCCGGGGCAGCAAGAGACCCAGTACTTC. This encodes CASSVAPGQQETQYF.